This T cell receptor (beta chain) was captured in a study of blood T cell repertoires in COVID-19. This CDR3 contains 13 residues. V was cut by 1 base and J by 4 bases, with 4 bases left in between. Germline V CDR1 and CDR2: SGHDN, FVKESK. Seattle patients were enrolled while actively infected and followed longitudinally. The data were produced by immunoSEQ multiplex PCR, yet TCRdb's version contains in-frame clones alone and is incomplete. The table has 55,000 to 65,000 clones, roughly four fifths seen once. The V and J genes are TRBV14 and TRBJ2-2; no reliable D call. The clonotype was recovered from a man between 60 and 75 years old with COVID-19, enrolled during active disease. The material sequenced was peripheral blood. Written as DNA, the CDR3 is TGTGCCAGCAGCCAAGTGGCCACCGGGGAGCTGTTTTTT. It codes for CASSQVATGELFF.